The 9 T cell receptor beta chains below were found in one sample sequenced in a study of T cells after yellow fever vaccination. Each CDR3 protein is one row after TCRdb ran MiXCR on the 5' RACE reads. This sample has around 360,000 distinct CDR3 sequences; around a tenth occur once, and the top ten carry about 17%. This sample comprised PBMCs, obtained on the day of the first yellow fever vaccination. Receptors were obtained from a man between 18 and 35 years old who received the YFV17D yellow fever vaccine.

The CDR3 sequence: CASSLVGTGSDTQYF. The CDR3 DNA follows: TGTGCCAGCAGCTTAGTAGGGACAGGGTCGGATACGCAGTATTTT. The chain couples TRBV11-3 to TRBJ2-3; 9 nucleotides align to TRBD1. CDR3 length: 15 residues. V shed 1 base, J shed 6 bases, and the junction held 5 bases outside the gene matches. Per the germline V gene, CDR1 is SGHNT and CDR2 is YENEEA.

This clonotype came up a few times. The chain carries TRBV6-4 and TRBJ2-6, with D perhaps matching TRBD1 (6 bases). Between the trimmed V and J ends, which lost 6 bases and 0 bases, there was a span of 21 bases. The germline CDR1 and CDR2 sequences are MRHNA and SNTAGT. The CDR3 spans 19 residues. CDR3 residues: CASSRPPTGSYSGANVLTF. Here the CDR3 DNA reads TGTGCCAGCAGCCGGCCCCCTACAGGGAGCTACTCTGGGGCCAACGTCCTGACTTTC.

In this sample, this clonotype turned up many times. The rearrangement joins TRBV7-3 to TRBJ2-1; unclear D gene. Trimming took 5 bases from V and 4 from J, leaving 9 bases between them. The CDR3 extends over 13 amino acids. The germline gives CDR1 SGHTA, CDR2 FQGTGA. The CDR3 loop reads CASSPPPYNEQFF. The DNA for the CDR3 is TGTGCCAGCAGCCCCCCCCCTTACAATGAGCAGTTCTTC.

CDR3 amino acids: CASSYAKIAPQHF. Here the CDR3 DNA reads TGTGCCAGCAGTTACGCCAAAATTGCGCCCCAGCATTTT. The V call is TRBV6-5, the J call TRBJ1-5; D unclear. Germline lookup yields CDR1 MNHEY and CDR2 SVGAGI. The ends were cut back, 2 bases at V and 9 bases at J, with 11 bases in the middle. The CDR3 is 13 residues long.

This chain joins TRBV7-8 and TRBJ2-7, with D tentatively TRBD1 or TRBD2 (6 bases each). The CDR3 loop spans 16 amino acids. Per germline, CDR1 SGHVS and CDR2 FQNEAQ. Trimming removed 6 bases at V and 5 bases at J, with 23 bases between. CDR3 in amino acids: CASSLRRDTRQDEQYF. CDR3 bases: TGTGCCAGCAGTTTACGGCGGGACACCCGCCAAGACGAGCAGTACTTC.

The genes are TRBV29-1 and TRBJ2-5, with a possible D match to TRBD1 (6 bases). The V end lost 0 bases, the J end lost 7 bases, and 15 bases lay between the germline ends. The CDR3 is 14 amino acids. Germline CDR1 reads SQVTM; CDR2 reads ANQGSEA. CDR3 DNA: TGCAGCGTTGAAGAACAAACAGGGTTTGGGACCCAGTACTTC. This translates into CSVEEQTGFGTQYF.

A single count supports this clonotype. V and J are TRBV7-2 and TRBJ2-7; 7 positions agree with TRBD1. Trimming cost V 3 bases and J 2 bases; bases outside gene matches: 4. This CDR3 spans 14 amino acids. Germline CDR1 SGHTA, CDR2 FQGNSA. The CDR3 spells CASSLDRNTYEQYV. CDR3 DNA: TGTGCCAGCAGCTTGGACAGGAACACCTACGAGCAGTACGTC.

The rearrangement links TRBV18 to TRBJ2-6; D may match TRBD1 or TRBD2 (5 bases each). Germline V gives CDR1 KGHSH, CDR2 LQKENI. This CDR3 is 17 amino acids long. Trimming cost V 3 bases and J 0 bases, with 12 bases left between them. This CDR3 is CASSPRDAGSGANVLTF. In DNA, the CDR3 is TGTGCCAGCTCACCTAGGGACGCCGGCTCTGGGGCCAACGTCCTGACTTTC. Based on the CDR3 plus reference TRBV18 and TRBJ2-6, the full variable domain is NAGVMQNPRHLVRRRGQEARLRCSPMKGHSHVYWYRQLPEEGLKFMVYLQKENIIDESGMPKERFSAEFPKEGPSILRIQQVVRGDSAAYFCASSPRDAGSGANVLTFGAGSRLTVL.

In its sample, this clonotype was seen a few times. CDR3: CSARDTLSYEQYF. CDR3 nucleotides: TGCAGCGCCCGGGACACCCTTTCCTACGAGCAGTACTTC. This rearrangement joins TRBV29-1 to TRBJ2-7, with a weak D call TRBD1 (6 bases). Germline V gene lookup returns CDR1 SQVTM and CDR2 ANQGSEA. This CDR3 comprises 13 residues. V was trimmed by 7 bases and J by 1 base, leaving 14 bases between them.